This TCR beta chain comes out of a study of CD8 T cells in ankylosing spondylitis. For TCR beta, libraries came from quantitative 5'-RACE with molecular barcodes. TCRdb re-called the 5' RACE reads with MiXCR, one entry per CDR3 protein. Among about 400,000 distinct CDR3 sequences, about 20% were seen once, and the ten largest hold approximately 14%. This clonotype was counted a few times. Trimming cost V 0 bases and J 0 bases; bases outside gene matches: 7. Germline assignment: CDR1 SGDLS and CDR2 YYNGEE. This CDR3 contains 17 residues. The chain couples TRBV9 to TRBJ2-3; TRBD1 agrees at 7 bases. This clonotype was sampled from a male donor with ankylosing spondylitis or in good health (not recorded which). Sequencing was performed on blood, either unsorted or a sorted T cell fraction (not recorded which). The CDR3: CASSVGVTGRSTDTQYF. The CDR3 coding sequence is TGTGCCAGCAGCGTAGGGGTGACAGGGCGCAGCACAGATACGCAGTATTTT.